The 30 T cell receptor beta chains reported below all come from one sample, sequenced in a study of T cell repertoires in cytomegalovirus infection. Each CDR3 protein gets one entry after TCRdb re-called the reads with MiXCR. There are some 220,000 distinct CDR3 sequences in the sample; roughly 12% occur only once, and about 1.5% lies in the top ten. Sequencing was performed on PBMCs. These receptors all stem from a human donor in good health (CMV status not recorded). Some clones in this sample may be carry-over from other donors' samples.

The chain is built from TRBV28 and TRBJ2-2, with 7 bases lining up with TRBD1. The V and J ends lost 8 bases and 4 bases, in that order; junction bases with no gene match: 4. This CDR3 is 13 amino acids long. Germline CDR1 and CDR2: MDHEN and SYDVKM. CDR3 sequence reads: CASLRGSTGELFF. The CDR3 DNA follows: TGTGCCAGCCTCAGGGGGTCCACCGGGGAGCTGTTTTTT.

This clonotype came up many times. V is TRBV7-2 and J is TRBJ1-1; D remains unclear. Deletions cut 6 bases from V and 4 bases from J, with 18 bases between. CDR1 SGHTA and CDR2 FQGNSA come from the germline V gene. This CDR3 has 15 residues. CDR3 DNA: TGTGCCAGCAGTTCGCCCACCCCCGGGAGCACTGAAGCTTTCTTT. Its translation is CASSSPTPGSTEAFF.

This clonotype was counted at least ten times. The genes are TRBV7-8 and TRBJ2-2; D possibly corresponds to TRBD2 (6 bases). The CDR3 consists of 15 residues. Trimming removed 2 bases at V and 6 bases at J, with 13 bases between. Germline CDR1 SGHVS, CDR2 FQNEAQ. CDR3 coding DNA: TGTGCCAGCAGCTTATTCCGCGGGGTCGCCGGGGAGCTGTTTTTT. Amino acids: CASSLFRGVAGELFF.

This clonotype was seen many times. The rearrangement joins TRBV7-2 to TRBJ1-5, with 8 bases lining up with TRBD1. The CDR3 runs to 15 residues. CDR1 SGHTA and CDR2 FQGNSA come from the germline V gene. Trimming took 6 bases from V and 5 from J; bases not matched to a gene: 9. CDR3: CASRRAGGADQPQHF. In DNA form, the CDR3 reads TGTGCCAGCAGGCGTGCAGGGGGCGCCGATCAGCCCCAGCATTTT.

This chain connects TRBV10-2 to TRBJ2-5, with 7 bases aligning to TRBD1. Losses at the gene ends were 2 bases for V and 1 base for J; bases not matched to a gene: 10. Germline V gene data show CDR1 as WSHSY and CDR2 as SAAADI. CDR3 length: 17 residues. CDR3 protein: CASSEGYVGTVQETQYF. DNA for the CDR3: TGCGCCAGCAGTGAGGGATATGTCGGGACAGTCCAAGAGACCCAGTACTTC.

The chain couples TRBV7-6 to TRBJ1-1; weak D call: TRBD1 (6 bases). This CDR3 is built from 14 residues. Germline CDR1 is SGHVS and CDR2 is FNYEAQ. Trimming removed 1 base from V and 6 bases from J, with 12 bases in between. The CDR3 region has the DNA TGTGCCAGCAGCTTAGAGGGGGATGGGGCTGAAGCTTTCTTT. This encodes CASSLEGDGAEAFF.

This clonotype was counted many times. The chain combines TRBV19 with TRBJ2-1; 10 bases agree with TRBD2. This CDR3 comprises 20 residues. The V gene end was trimmed by 4 bases and the J gene end by 6 bases; junction bases not matched to a gene: 21. CDR1 LNHDA and CDR2 SQIVND come from the germline V gene (reference sequence). CDR3 protein: CASSTPPSGLAGVSGNEQFF. The CDR3 DNA reads TGTGCCAGTAGTACCCCTCCCTCTGGGCTAGCGGGAGTCTCGGGCAATGAGCAGTTCTTC. The full variable domain, with the rest looked up from reference TRBV19 and TRBJ2-1, is DGGITQSPKYLFRKEGQNVTLSCEQNLNHDAMYWYRQDPGQGLRLIYYSQIVNDFQKGDIAEGYSVSREKKESFPLTVTSAQKNPTAFYLCASSTPPSGLAGVSGNEQFFGPGTRLTVL.

This clonotype was detected ten times or more. The chain uses TRBV7-3 and TRBJ2-3, with 13 bases fitting TRBD2. The CDR3 runs to 17 residues. The junction had 6 bases not matched to a gene; V was cut back by 4 bases and J by 2 bases. Germline V gene lookup returns CDR1 SGHTA and CDR2 FQGTGA. In DNA, the CDR3 is TGTGCCAGCAGCTCAGCCGGGACTAGCGGGACCACAGATACGCAGTATTTT. This gives the protein CASSSAGTSGTTDTQYF.

This clonotype showed up many times. This chain's CDR3 is CASSSPGHLAKNIQYF. DNA of the CDR3: TGTGCCAGCAGCTCACCGGGACACCTAGCCAAAAACATTCAGTACTTC. This chain joins TRBV7-2 and TRBJ2-4, with a possible D match to TRBD1 (6 bases). The ends were cut back, 4 bases at V and 0 bases at J, with 13 bases in the middle. CDR1 SGHTA and CDR2 FQGNSA come from the germline V gene. The CDR3 covers 16 residues. The complete variable domain, with remaining parts taken from reference TRBV7-2 and TRBJ2-4, reads GAGVSQSPSNKVTEKGKDVELRCDPISGHTALYWYRQSLGQGLEFLIYFQGNSAPDKSGLPSDRFSAERTGGSVSTLTIQRTQQEDSAVYLCASSSPGHLAKNIQYFGAGTRLSVL.

This clonotype was seen at least ten times. V is TRBV7-2 and J is TRBJ1-1, with D tentatively TRBD1 (5 bases). CDR3 length equals 13 residues. Between the trimmed V and J ends, which lost 2 bases and 5 bases, there was a span of 9 bases. Germline CDR1 SGHTA, CDR2 FQGNSA. The CDR3 here is CASSLFGGTEAFF. The CDR3 coding sequence is TGTGCCAGCAGCTTATTCGGGGGAACTGAAGCTTTCTTT.

This clonotype was found many times. This chain joins TRBV6-4 and TRBJ2-2; 9 bases agree with TRBD1. The J segment lost 4 bases and the V segment lost 8 bases, leaving 5 bases of the junction unmatched. This CDR3 spans 14 amino acids. CDR1 MRHNA and CDR2 SNTAGT come from the germline V gene. The CDR3 region has the DNA TGTGCCAGCTCACAGGGGGCAAGCACCGGGGAGCTGTTTTTT. It is translated as CASSQGASTGELFF.

In its sample, this clonotype was seen many times. The J gene is TRBJ1-1, the V gene TRBV7-2, with 8 bases matching TRBD1. The CDR3 has 15 amino acids. J gave up 10 bases and V 2 bases, and 12 bases lay outside the gene matches. Per the germline V gene, CDR1 is SGHTA and CDR2 is FQGNSA. The CDR3 region is CASSLRALGGQGAFF. The CDR3 nucleotides read TGTGCCAGCAGCTTAAGGGCGTTGGGTGGACAGGGAGCTTTCTTT.

This clonotype was counted many times. In DNA, the CDR3 is TGTGCCAGCAGCCTATTCACAGGGATGGGCGGGGAGCTGTTTTTT. It yields the protein CASSLFTGMGGELFF. This rearrangement joins TRBV28 to TRBJ2-2; D might be TRBD1 (6 bases). Germline CDR1 reads MDHEN; CDR2 reads SYDVKM. The CDR3 totals 15 residues. V lost 6 bases, J lost 7 bases, and 18 bases lay in between.

The table lists this clonotype with many counts. The chain combines TRBV7-2 with TRBJ1-5, with 8 bases lining up with TRBD1. The CDR3 sequence is 15 residues long. Germline V gene sequence: CDR1 SGHTA, CDR2 FQGNSA. Losses at the gene ends were 5 bases for V and 3 bases for J; bases not matched to a gene: 6. Here the CDR3 reads CASSPQGALNQPQHF. The CDR3 DNA sequence: TGTGCCAGCAGCCCTCAGGGGGCCCTCAATCAGCCCCAGCATTTT.

V usage is TRBV23-1 and J usage is TRBJ1-5; TRBD1 agrees at 10 bases. TRBV23-1 counts as an open reading frame of uncertain function. This CDR3 is 17 amino acids long. The V segment lost 0 bases and the J segment 6 bases; nucleotides outside the gene matches: 8. The CDR3 DNA sequence: TGCGCCAGCAGTCAATCGAGGGGACAGGGGCGAGGTCAGCCCCAGCATTTT. Residues: CASSQSRGQGRGQPQHF.

This clonotype was detected many times. This rearrangement joins TRBV11-1 to TRBJ1-2, with D unresolved. Trimming cost V 7 bases and J 6 bases, with 15 bases left between them. CDR1 is SGHAT and CDR2 is FQDESV in the germline V gene (reference sequence). The CDR3 has 13 residues. In nucleotides, the CDR3 is TGTGCCAGCACCTCCCAGGACGGGAATGGCTACACCTTC. The encoded protein is CASTSQDGNGYTF.

Turning to this clonotype: A read error is possible here, since a much larger clone lies one base away. The chain is built from TRBV19 and TRBJ1-4; TRBD1 is a possible D gene (5 bases). Trimming shortened V by 5 bases and J by 2 bases, and 12 bases separated the two germline ends. Germline CDR1 reads LNHDA; CDR2 reads SQIVND (reference sequence). This CDR3 contains 15 residues. The CDR3, as DNA: TGTGCCAGTAGTCCCAGGGATCGCACTAATGAAAAACTGTTTTTT. Protein product: CASSPRDRTNEKLFF.

The sample holds many counts of this clonotype. This chain uses TRBV12-3 or TRBV12-4 with TRBJ2-2, with 9 bases matching TRBD1. The junction had 1 base not matched to a gene; V was cut back by 6 bases and J by 5 bases. The CDR3 covers 13 residues. This CDR3 reads CASRTGGTGELFF. The CDR3 bases are TGTGCCAGCAGGACAGGGGGGACCGGGGAGCTGTTTTTT.

V usage is TRBV6-5 and J usage is TRBJ2-6; D is unresolved. The CDR3 covers 13 residues. Germline V CDR1 and CDR2: MNHEY, SVGAGI. V gave up 6 bases and J gave up 4 bases, with 7 bases separating them. The DNA for the CDR3 is TGTGCCAGCAGAAGGCCCGGGGCCAACGTCCTGACTTTC. Protein product: CASRRPGANVLTF.

The sample holds many counts of this clonotype. V is TRBV7-9 and J is TRBJ2-5, with 7 bases matching TRBD1. The V gene's germline CDR1 is SEHNR and CDR2 FQNEAQ (reference sequence). Trimming at V came to 1 base and at J to 3 bases, leaving 8 bases not matched to a gene. This CDR3 is 16 amino acids long. CDR3 residues: CASSLEGGRPKETQYF. The CDR3 nucleotides read TGTGCCAGCAGCTTAGAAGGGGGCAGGCCGAAAGAGACCCAGTACTTC. Full variable domain (rest looked up from reference TRBV7-9 and TRBJ2-5): DTGVSQNPRHKITKRGQNVTFRCDPISEHNRLYWYRQTLGQGPEFLTYFQNEAQLEKSRLLSDRFSAERPKGSFSTLEIQRTEQGDSAMYLCASSLEGGRPKETQYFGPGTRLLVL.

This clonotype was observed at least ten times. The V and J genes are TRBV12-3 or TRBV12-4 and TRBJ1-1, with TRBD1 identical over 9 bases. V gave up 6 bases and J gave up 6 bases; unmatched junction bases: 20. The CDR3 length is 18 residues. The chain's CDR3 is CASRLTNSRDREGAEAFF. CDR3 DNA sequence: TGTGCCAGCAGGCTAACCAACTCCCGGGACAGGGAAGGGGCTGAAGCTTTCTTT.

For this clonotype: Being one base from a much bigger clone, this may be a read error. The conserved closing phenylalanine or tryptophan is absent in this CDR3, likely reflecting a read error. This chain joins TRBV7-2 and TRBJ2-5; the D is unclear. V was clipped by 3 bases and J by 5 bases, with 10 bases between them. Germline CDR1 and CDR2: SGHTA and FQGNSA. The CDR3 consists of 13 residues. CDR3 sequence reads: CASSFLTGETQYL. The CDR3 DNA sequence: TGTGCCAGCAGCTTCCTAACTGGGGAGACCCAGTACTTG.

This clonotype has at least ten counts. The V gene is TRBV7-9, the J gene TRBJ2-1; 7 bases agree with TRBD2. The germline V gene has CDR1 SEHNR and CDR2 FQNEAQ (reference sequence). This CDR3 is 12 amino acids long. The junction had 5 bases not matched to a gene; V was cut back by 0 bases and J by 15 bases. The DNA for the CDR3 is TGTGCCAGCAGCTTAGCGTCAGCGGGACCGTTCTTC. It codes for CASSLASAGPFF.

J is TRBJ1-2 and V is TRBV2, with D perhaps matching TRBD1 (5 bases). The CDR3 is made up of 14 amino acids. Trimming stripped 2 bases from V and 6 bases from J, with 13 bases between. Germline V CDR1 and CDR2: SNHLY, FYNNEI. The CDR3 sequence is CASSERQGVHGYTF. The DNA of the CDR3 is TGTGCCAGCAGTGAAAGGCAGGGAGTACATGGCTACACCTTC.

This clonotype was observed a handful of times. V is TRBV3-1 and J is TRBJ2-3; D may be TRBD1 or TRBD2 (5 bases each). Trimming pared 4 bases from V and 8 bases from J, leaving 10 bases between. The CDR3 has 12 amino acids. The V gene's germline CDR1 is LGHDT and CDR2 YNNKEL (reference sequence). CDR3 nucleotide sequence: TGTGCCAGCAGCCTTTGGGGGTCTACGCAGTATTTT. Translated, it gives CASSLWGSTQYF.

This clonotype was observed a few times. J is TRBJ1-4 and V is TRBV20-1, with D unresolved. The V and J ends lost 1 base and 5 bases respectively, with 11 bases between them. The germline gives CDR1 DFQATT, CDR2 SNEGSKA (reference sequence). There are 14 residues in the CDR3. This CDR3 is CSARVGGGNEKLFF. The DNA of the CDR3 is TGCAGTGCTAGAGTCGGTGGTGGGAATGAAAAACTGTTTTTT.

The table lists this clonotype with many counts. The chain recombines TRBV4-3 with TRBJ2-1; TRBD2 matches at 8 bases. This CDR3 contains 16 residues. From germline, CDR1 is LGHNA and CDR2 YSLEER. V lost 5 bases, J lost 7 bases, and 13 bases stayed unmatched. CDR3: CASSSQGAGAENEQFF. In DNA, the CDR3 is TGCGCCAGCAGCTCACAGGGAGCGGGGGCGGAAAATGAGCAGTTCTTC.

This clonotype was seen many times. The V gene is TRBV7-8, the J gene TRBJ2-2; possibly TRBD2 for D (6 bases). The CDR3 length is 16 residues. The V end was cut by 2 bases, the J end by 2 bases, with 12 bases between. Germline CDR1 reads SGHVS; CDR2 reads FQNEAQ. The CDR3 DNA reads TGTGCCAGCAGCTTATACGAGGGAGGAAACACCGGGGAGCTGTTTTTT. The encoded protein is CASSLYEGGNTGELFF.

This clonotype has only a few counts. The chain uses TRBV6-2 or TRBV6-3 and TRBJ2-1; D is possibly TRBD2 (6 bases). Per germline, CDR1 MNHEY and CDR2 SVGEGT. Trimming stripped 6 bases from V and 8 bases from J, with 20 bases between. The CDR3 totals 15 residues. The CDR3 region has the DNA TGTGCCAGCAGCTCCCGGGTCCCGGGAGCCGATGAGCAGTTCTTC. This codes for CASSSRVPGADEQFF.

Written as DNA, the CDR3 is TGTGCCAGCAATATGCCTTCCTACGAGCAGTACTTC. Translated: CASNMPSYEQYF. The chain links TRBV6-5 to TRBJ2-7; unclear D gene. The CDR3 runs 12 residues. Trimming took off 7 bases at V and 1 base at J, with 8 bases between the two ends. Germline lookup yields CDR1 MNHEY and CDR2 SVGAGI.